This TCR beta chain was found in a study of blood T cell repertoires in COVID-19. Study at large: The United States, Italy and Spain provided the acute and convalescent COVID-19 samples. The cDNA or gDNA used as material had been derived from T cells, B-cell-depleted T cells, or PBMCs.

Germline CDR1 and CDR2: MNHEY and SVGAGI. The CDR3 runs to 14 residues. Trimming stripped 6 bases from V and 5 bases from J, with 16 bases between. Original processing methods: Counts of nucleated cells, estimated from reference gene primer amplification, were obtained. Here immunoSEQ multiplex PCR was the method, and the copy in TCRdb shows in-frame clones only, minus some. D and trimming come from the DNA, and the V and J calls and clone size come from that table. The table has 60,000 to 75,000 clones, about 75% seen once. The source is a woman aged 80 or over with acute or convalescent COVID-19. The gene calls are TRBV6-5 and TRBJ1-1; tentatively, D is TRBD1 (5 bases). Specimen: peripheral blood. The CDR3 DNA follows: TGTGCCAGCAGCCCAGGCGGGACCCAAACTGAAGCTTTCTTT. It codes for CASSPGGTQTEAFF.